Below are 23 T cell receptor beta chains sequenced from a single sample in a study of cytomegalovirus exposure and HLA in healthy donors. The PCR had 60 Vbeta and 13 Jbeta primers. The method was immunoSEQ multiplex PCR; TCRdb's version includes in-frame clones alone and lacks a portion of them. In all, the sample yields around 29,000 clones. The sequenced material came from PBMCs. Receptor source: a man aged 25 to 45 in good health and CMV-seronegative.

The rearrangement uses TRBV11-2 and TRBJ1-1; no clear D. This CDR3 region has 12 residues. The germline V gene encodes CDR1 SGHAT and CDR2 FQNNGV. V gave up 5 bases and J gave up 5 bases, with 9 bases separating them. CDR3 amino acids: CASSRVATEAFF. The CDR3 region has the DNA TGTGCCAGCAGCCGGGTAGCGACTGAAGCTTTCTTT.

The chain uses TRBV2 and TRBJ2-5; D is possibly TRBD2 (6 bases). Germline CDR1 is SNHLY and CDR2 is FYNNEI. Trimming stripped 3 bases from V and 2 bases from J, with 13 bases between. The CDR3 is made up of 15 amino acids. The CDR3: CASSDRGGPQETQYF. The CDR3 DNA is TGTGCCAGCAGTGATCGGGGAGGCCCTCAAGAGACCCAGTACTTC.

This chain connects TRBV25-1 to TRBJ1-1; D is ambiguous. The CDR3 is 15 residues long. Germline-derived CDR1 and CDR2 are MGHDK and SYGVNS. CDR3 amino acids: CASHPTTGARTEAFF. The CDR3 DNA sequence: TGTGCGTCACACCCCACCACGGGTGCGCGGACTGAAGCTTTCTTT.

This chain connects TRBV27 to TRBJ1-5; D perhaps matches TRBD1 (5 bases). The germline V gene has CDR1 MNHEY and CDR2 SMNVEV (reference sequence). This CDR3 region has 14 residues. Trimming took 6 bases from V and 6 from J, leaving 15 bases between them. CDR3 nucleotide sequence: TGTGCCAGCAGGGCCGGGACTAGCGGTCAGCCCCAGCATTTT. Translation gives CASRAGTSGQPQHF.

This rearrangement joins TRBV7-2 to TRBJ1-2; TRBD1 matches at 8 bases. Germline loops: CDR1 SGHTA, CDR2 FQGNSA. The CDR3 runs 14 residues. Trimming took 5 bases from V and 3 from J; bases not matched to a gene: 5. DNA for the CDR3: TGTGCCAGCAGCCCAAGGGGACAGGACTATGGCTACACCTTC. Protein: CASSPRGQDYGYTF.

This chain links TRBV5-1 with TRBJ2-7, with 7 bases lining up with TRBD2. The CDR3 consists of 15 residues. Germline V gene lookup returns CDR1 SGHRS and CDR2 YFSETQ. Trimming removed 4 bases from V and 3 bases from J; junction bases left unmatched: 10. CDR3 nucleotide sequence: TGCGCCAGCAGCCCCTCCCAGCGGGGAATCTACGAGCAGTACTTC. Translation: CASSPSQRGIYEQYF.

The V call is TRBV7-3, the J call TRBJ1-1; 7 positions match TRBD1. CDR3 length: 14 residues. J lost 4 bases, V lost 2 bases, and 4 bases had no gene match. The germline gives CDR1 SGHTA, CDR2 FQGTGA. CDR3 DNA sequence: TGTGCCAGCAGCTTACTGGGACAGAGCACTGAAGCTTTCTTT. It translates to CASSLLGQSTEAFF.

The rearrangement joins TRBV25-1 to TRBJ2-5, with 7 bases lining up with TRBD2. The CDR3 sequence is 14 residues long. Per germline, CDR1 MGHDK and CDR2 SYGVNS. V gave up 4 bases and J gave up 5 bases; unmatched junction bases: 7. The CDR3 coding sequence is TGTGCCAGCAGTGTCCTTGGGGAGGGCGAGACCCAGTACTTC. It translates to CASSVLGEGETQYF.

The chain recombines TRBV5-5 with TRBJ2-5, with D maybe TRBD1 (5 bases). Trimming removed 4 bases from V and 5 bases from J, with 24 bases in between. CDR1 SGHKS and CDR2 YYEKEE come from the germline V gene (reference sequence). The CDR3 totals 17 residues. CDR3 coding DNA: TGTGCCAGCAGCCCTCGTTCAGGGCTCCTTGTCGATGAGACCCAGTACTTC. It specifies CASSPRSGLLVDETQYF.

The chain uses TRBV5-5 and TRBJ1-2; TRBD1 matches 7 bases. The junction had 3 bases not matched to a gene; V was cut back by 0 bases and J by 7 bases. The CDR3 has 13 amino acids. Germline CDR1 reads SGHKS; CDR2 reads YYEKEE (reference sequence). Here the CDR3 reads CASSLEGAGGYTF. CDR3 nucleotides: TGTGCCAGCAGCTTGGAGGGGGCTGGTGGCTACACCTTC.

This chain connects TRBV5-6 to TRBJ1-1, with a tentative D call TRBD1 (5 bases). The CDR3 contains 14 residues. Trimming stripped 4 bases from V and 2 bases from J, with 12 bases between. Germline V gene lookup returns CDR1 SGHDT and CDR2 YYEEEE. The CDR3 nucleotides are TGTGCCAGCAGCAACCCCGACAGCAACACTGAAGCTTTCTTT. Protein product: CASSNPDSNTEAFF.

The rearrangement uses TRBV10-3 and TRBJ2-1, with 12 bases aligning to TRBD2. Per the germline V gene, CDR1 is ENHRY and CDR2 is SYGVKD. Unmatched junction bases numbered 4, after V lost 6 bases and J lost 4 bases. The CDR3 totals 15 residues. The CDR3 region has the DNA TGTGCCATCAGCCAGACTAGCGGGGGATACAATGAGCAGTTCTTC. Protein sequence: CAISQTSGGYNEQFF.

V is TRBV9 and J is TRBJ2-5, with D possibly matching TRBD2 (5 bases). The CDR3 sequence is 17 residues long. Trimming left V 5 bases short and J 5 bases short, with 25 bases between. Looked up from germline, CDR1 is SGDLS and CDR2 is YYNGEE. The CDR3 spells CASSDPGLRGIRETQYF. The CDR3 DNA reads TGTGCCAGCAGTGATCCGGGCCTAAGAGGGATCAGGGAGACCCAGTACTTC.

The rearrangement joins TRBV7-8 to TRBJ2-2; TRBD2 matches at 14 bases. The CDR3 loop spans 17 amino acids. Germline V gene sequence: CDR1 SGHVS, CDR2 FQNEAQ. The V segment lost 5 bases and the J segment 4 bases; nucleotides outside the gene matches: 6. The CDR3 region is CASSQTSGGAITGELFF. The CDR3 DNA is TGTGCCAGCAGCCAGACTAGCGGGGGGGCGATCACCGGGGAGCTGTTTTTT.

The chain has TRBV18 and TRBJ1-2, with 7 bases fitting TRBD1. There are 12 residues in the CDR3. J lost 4 bases, V lost 6 bases, and 2 bases had no gene match. The V gene's germline CDR1 is KGHSH and CDR2 LQKENI. CDR3 sequence: CASSWDSYGYTF. In DNA, the CDR3 is TGTGCCAGCTCCTGGGACAGCTATGGCTACACCTTC.

This chain's CDR3 is CASSFVGGTEAFF. Written as DNA, the CDR3 is TGTGCCAGCAGCTTCGTGGGGGGCACTGAAGCTTTCTTT. The chain combines TRBV5-8 with TRBJ1-1; D possibly corresponds to TRBD1 (5 bases). The CDR3 length is 13 residues. The germline V and J ends were trimmed by 2 bases and 4 bases, with 9 bases remaining between them. The germline gives CDR1 SGHTS, CDR2 YDEGEE.

V usage is TRBV6-1 and J usage is TRBJ2-3, with 15 bases matching TRBD2. This CDR3 has 14 residues. With V trimmed by 1 base and J by 14 bases, 4 bases remained unmatched. Germline V lookup: CDR1 MNHNS, CDR2 SASEGT. The chain's CDR3 is CASSEGTSGRAMYF. CDR3 bases: TGTGCCAGCAGTGAAGGGACTAGCGGGAGGGCCATGTATTTT.

The V gene is TRBV5-1, the J gene TRBJ2-3; 8 bases match TRBD2. Germline CDR1 SGHRS, CDR2 YFSETQ. With V trimmed by 9 bases and J by 0 bases, 6 bases remained unmatched. The length of the CDR3 is 14 residues. DNA for the CDR3: TGCGCCACTTCGGGGGGGGAGAGCACAGATACGCAGTATTTT. Its translation is CATSGGESTDTQYF.

This chain joins TRBV5-1 and TRBJ1-1; a weak D match, TRBD1 (6 bases). The length of the CDR3 is 13 residues. Germline CDR1 and CDR2: SGHRS and YFSETQ. The germline V and J ends were trimmed by 3 bases and 4 bases, with 10 bases remaining between them. The CDR3 loop is CASSSWGPTEAFF. In DNA form, the CDR3 reads TGCGCCAGCAGCTCGTGGGGGCCCACTGAAGCTTTCTTT.

The chain employs TRBV28 and TRBJ1-1; 7 nucleotides line up with TRBD1. J was trimmed by 1 base and V by 8 bases; bases with no gene match: 19. Per germline, CDR1 MDHEN and CDR2 SYDVKM. The CDR3 runs 18 residues. The CDR3 protein is CASYAIHGQAGRNTEAFF. As DNA, the CDR3 is TGTGCCAGCTATGCTATTCACGGACAGGCAGGAAGGAACACTGAAGCTTTCTTT. Using reference TRBV28 and TRBJ1-1 for the parts outside the CDR3, the full variable domain is DVKVTQSSRYLVKRTGEKVFLECVQDMDHENMFWYRQDPGLGLRLIYFSYDVKMKEKGDIPEGYSVSREKKERFSLILESASTNQTSMYLCASYAIHGQAGRNTEAFFGQGTRLTVV.

J is TRBJ2-5 and V is TRBV9, with 8 nucleotides matching TRBD1. CDR1 is SGDLS and CDR2 is YYNGEE in the germline V gene. The CDR3 loop spans 14 amino acids. Trimming cost V 3 bases and J 11 bases; bases outside gene matches: 12. The CDR3 DNA reads TGTGCCAGCAGCGCCTACGGGACAGGAGGAGAGCAGTACTTC. Encoded protein: CASSAYGTGGEQYF.

CDR3 in amino acids: CASSLSPLTEAFF. DNA of the CDR3: TGTGCCAGCAGCTTATCTCCCCTGACTGAAGCTTTCTTT. The chain recombines TRBV7-3 with TRBJ1-1, with D uncertain. Trimming removed 2 bases at V and 5 bases at J, with 9 bases between. CDR3 length: 13 amino acids. Germline V CDR1 and CDR2: SGHTA, FQGTGA.

The DNA of the CDR3 is TGTGCCAGCACCTCGACAGGGTACAACACTGAAGCTTTCTTT. Its translation: CASTSTGYNTEAFF. The rearrangement joins TRBV27 to TRBJ1-1, with 7 positions matching TRBD1. The germline V gene has CDR1 MNHEY and CDR2 SMNVEV (reference sequence). With V trimmed by 7 bases and J by 2 bases, 7 bases remained unmatched. CDR3 length: 14 amino acids.